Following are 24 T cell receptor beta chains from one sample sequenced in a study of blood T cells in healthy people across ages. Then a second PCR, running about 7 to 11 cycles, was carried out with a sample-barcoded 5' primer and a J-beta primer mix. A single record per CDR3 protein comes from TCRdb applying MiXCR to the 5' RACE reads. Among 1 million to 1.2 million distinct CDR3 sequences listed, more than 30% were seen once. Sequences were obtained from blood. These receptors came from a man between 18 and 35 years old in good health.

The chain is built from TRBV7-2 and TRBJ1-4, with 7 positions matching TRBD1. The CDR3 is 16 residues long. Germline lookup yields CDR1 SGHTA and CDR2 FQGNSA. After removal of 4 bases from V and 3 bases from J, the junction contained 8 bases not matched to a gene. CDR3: CASSSGTAVPNEKLFF. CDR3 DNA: TGTGCCAGCAGCTCAGGGACAGCAGTACCTAATGAAAAACTGTTTTTT.

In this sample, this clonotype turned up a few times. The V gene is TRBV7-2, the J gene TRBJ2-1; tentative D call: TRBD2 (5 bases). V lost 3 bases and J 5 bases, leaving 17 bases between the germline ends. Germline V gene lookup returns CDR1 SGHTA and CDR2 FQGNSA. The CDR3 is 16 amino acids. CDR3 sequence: CASSLGGLLHNNEQFF. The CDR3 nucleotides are TGTGCCAGCAGCTTGGGCGGGCTTCTGCATAACAATGAGCAGTTCTTC.

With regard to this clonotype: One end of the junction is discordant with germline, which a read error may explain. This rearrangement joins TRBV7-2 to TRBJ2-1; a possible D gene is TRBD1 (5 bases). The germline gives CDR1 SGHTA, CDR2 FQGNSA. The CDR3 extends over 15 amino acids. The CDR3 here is CVSSADSSSYNEQFF. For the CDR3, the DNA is TGTGTCAGCAGCGCCGACAGTAGCTCCTACAATGAGCAGTTCTTC.

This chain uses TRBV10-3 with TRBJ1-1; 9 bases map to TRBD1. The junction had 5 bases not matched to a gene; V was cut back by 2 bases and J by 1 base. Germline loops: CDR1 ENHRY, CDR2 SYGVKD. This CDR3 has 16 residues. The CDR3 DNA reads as TGTGCCATCAGTGAGCCAATGGGACAGGGGAACACTGAAGCTTTCTTT. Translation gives CAISEPMGQGNTEAFF.

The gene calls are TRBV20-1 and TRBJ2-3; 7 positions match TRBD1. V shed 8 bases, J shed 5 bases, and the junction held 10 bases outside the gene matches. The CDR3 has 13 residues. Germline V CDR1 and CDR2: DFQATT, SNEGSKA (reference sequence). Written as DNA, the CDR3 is TGCAGTTCAGAAAGGGGGCAGGGAGATACGCAGTATTTT. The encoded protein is CSSERGQGDTQYF.

CDR3 sequence: CASSPGPGRRNTEAFF. In DNA form, the CDR3 reads TGTGCCAGCAGCCCGGGGCCGGGCAGGCGGAACACTGAAGCTTTCTTT. The rearrangement uses TRBV14 and TRBJ1-1, with D possibly being TRBD1 (5 bases). The CDR3 is made up of 16 amino acids. CDR1 SGHDN and CDR2 FVKESK come from the germline V gene. Deletions cut 4 bases from V and 1 base from J, with 16 bases between.

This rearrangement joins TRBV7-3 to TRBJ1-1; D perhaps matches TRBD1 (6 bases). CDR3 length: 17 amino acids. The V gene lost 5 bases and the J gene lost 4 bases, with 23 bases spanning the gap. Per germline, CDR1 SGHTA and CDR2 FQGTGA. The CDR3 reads CASSPSSQARGFTEAFF. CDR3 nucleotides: TGTGCCAGCAGCCCCTCGAGCCAGGCGAGGGGGTTCACTGAAGCTTTCTTT.

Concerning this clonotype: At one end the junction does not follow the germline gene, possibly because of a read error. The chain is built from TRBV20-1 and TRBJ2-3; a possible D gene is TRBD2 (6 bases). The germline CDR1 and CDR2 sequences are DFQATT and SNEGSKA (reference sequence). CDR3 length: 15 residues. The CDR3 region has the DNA TGCAGTGCCAGGGCCCCGTGGGGGGTGAGAGATGCGCAGTATTTT. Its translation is CSARAPWGVRDAQYF.

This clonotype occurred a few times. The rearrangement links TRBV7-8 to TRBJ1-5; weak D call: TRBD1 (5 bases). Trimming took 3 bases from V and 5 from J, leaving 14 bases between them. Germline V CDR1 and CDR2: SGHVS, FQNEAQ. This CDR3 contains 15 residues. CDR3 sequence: CASSFGGASHQPQHF. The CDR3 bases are TGTGCCAGCAGCTTCGGCGGGGCCTCTCATCAGCCCCAGCATTTT.

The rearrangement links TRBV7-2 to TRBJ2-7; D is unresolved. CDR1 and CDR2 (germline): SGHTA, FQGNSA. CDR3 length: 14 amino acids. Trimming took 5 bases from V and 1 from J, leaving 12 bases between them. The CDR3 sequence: CASSVTHASYEQYF. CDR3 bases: TGTGCCAGCAGCGTAACTCACGCATCCTACGAGCAGTACTTC.

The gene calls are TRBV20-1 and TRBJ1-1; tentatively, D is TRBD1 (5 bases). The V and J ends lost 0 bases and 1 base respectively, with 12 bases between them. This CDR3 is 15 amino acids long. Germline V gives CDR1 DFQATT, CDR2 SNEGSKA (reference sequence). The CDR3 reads CSARDPGVGNTEAFF. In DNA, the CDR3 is TGCAGTGCTAGAGATCCGGGGGTGGGGAACACTGAAGCTTTCTTT.

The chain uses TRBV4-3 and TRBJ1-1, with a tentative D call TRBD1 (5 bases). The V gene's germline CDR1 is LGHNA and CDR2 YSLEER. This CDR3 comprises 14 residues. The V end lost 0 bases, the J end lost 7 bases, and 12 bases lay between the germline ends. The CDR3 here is CASSQDGGGSEAFF. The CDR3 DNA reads TGCGCCAGCAGCCAAGATGGTGGGGGGAGTGAAGCTTTCTTT.

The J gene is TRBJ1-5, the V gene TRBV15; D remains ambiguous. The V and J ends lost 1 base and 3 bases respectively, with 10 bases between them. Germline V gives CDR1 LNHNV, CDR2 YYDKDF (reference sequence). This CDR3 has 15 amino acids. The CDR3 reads CATSRGQVHNQPQHF. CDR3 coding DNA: TGTGCCACCAGCAGAGGGCAAGTACACAATCAGCCCCAGCATTTT.

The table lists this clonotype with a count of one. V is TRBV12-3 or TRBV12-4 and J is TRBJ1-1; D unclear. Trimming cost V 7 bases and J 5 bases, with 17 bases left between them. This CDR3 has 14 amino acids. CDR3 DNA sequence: TGTGCCAGCATTCGGTCCTTGGCCGTGACTGAAGCTTTCTTT. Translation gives CASIRSLAVTEAFF.

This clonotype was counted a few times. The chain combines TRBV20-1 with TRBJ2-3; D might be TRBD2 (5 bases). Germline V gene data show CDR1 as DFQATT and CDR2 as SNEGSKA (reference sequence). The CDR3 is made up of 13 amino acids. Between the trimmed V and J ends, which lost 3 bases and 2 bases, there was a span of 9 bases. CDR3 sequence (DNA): TGCAGTGCTAGGGCGGGTCTCACAGATACGCAGTATTTT. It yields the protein CSARAGLTDTQYF.

The CDR3 loop reads CSVDEGAGDTQYF. In DNA, the CDR3 is TGCAGCGTTGATGAGGGGGCTGGAGATACGCAGTATTTT. The chain has TRBV29-1 and TRBJ2-3, with 7 bases identical to TRBD1. This CDR3 region has 13 residues. J lost 5 bases, V lost 3 bases, and 5 bases had no gene match. Germline CDR1 and CDR2: SQVTM and ANQGSEA.

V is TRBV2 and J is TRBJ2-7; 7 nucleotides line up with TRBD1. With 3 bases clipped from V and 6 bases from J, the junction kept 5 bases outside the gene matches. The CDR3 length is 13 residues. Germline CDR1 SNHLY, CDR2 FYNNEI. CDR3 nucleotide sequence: TGTGCCAGCAGTGAGTACAGGGACAGCGAGCAGTACTTC. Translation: CASSEYRDSEQYF.

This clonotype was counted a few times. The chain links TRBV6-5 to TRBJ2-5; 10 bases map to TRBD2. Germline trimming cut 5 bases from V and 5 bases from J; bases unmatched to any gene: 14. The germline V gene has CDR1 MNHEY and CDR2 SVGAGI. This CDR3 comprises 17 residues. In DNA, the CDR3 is TGTGCCAGCAGTGTACTTAGGACTAGCGGCTCGGCGGAGACCCAGTACTTC. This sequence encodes CASSVLRTSGSAETQYF.

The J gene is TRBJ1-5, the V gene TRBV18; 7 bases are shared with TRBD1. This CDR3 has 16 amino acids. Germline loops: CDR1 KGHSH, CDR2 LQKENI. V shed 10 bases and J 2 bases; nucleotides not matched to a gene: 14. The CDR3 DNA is TGTGCCACCCGCAGGGGGAATAGTCAGGGCAATCAGCCCCAGCATTTT. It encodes CATRRGNSQGNQPQHF. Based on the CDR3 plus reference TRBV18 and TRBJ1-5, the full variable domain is NAGVMQNPRHLVRRRGQEARLRCSPMKGHSHVYWYRQLPEEGLKFMVYLQKENIIDESGMPKERFSAEFPKEGPSILRIQQVVRGDSAAYFCATRRGNSQGNQPQHFGDGTRLSIL.

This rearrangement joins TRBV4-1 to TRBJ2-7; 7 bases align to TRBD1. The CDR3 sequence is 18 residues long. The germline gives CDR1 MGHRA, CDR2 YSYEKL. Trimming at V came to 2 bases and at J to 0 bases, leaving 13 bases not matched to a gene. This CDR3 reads CASSQRDSLNFLSYEQYF. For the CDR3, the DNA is TGCGCCAGCAGCCAACGGGACAGCTTGAACTTCCTCTCCTACGAGCAGTACTTC.

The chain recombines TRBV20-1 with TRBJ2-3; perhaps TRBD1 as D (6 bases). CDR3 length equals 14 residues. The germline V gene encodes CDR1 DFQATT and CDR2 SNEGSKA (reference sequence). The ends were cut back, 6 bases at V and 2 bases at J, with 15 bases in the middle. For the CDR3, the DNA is TGCAGTGCACCGGGACATCGTTTCACAGATACGCAGTATTTT. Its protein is CSAPGHRFTDTQYF.

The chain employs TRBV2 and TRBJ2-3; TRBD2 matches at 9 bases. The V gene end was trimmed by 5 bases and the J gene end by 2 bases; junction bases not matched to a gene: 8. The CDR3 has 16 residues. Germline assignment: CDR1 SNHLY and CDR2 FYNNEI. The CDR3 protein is CASSSGGSSNTDTQYF. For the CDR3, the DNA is TGTGCCAGCAGTAGCGGGGGGTCATCAAACACAGATACGCAGTATTTT.

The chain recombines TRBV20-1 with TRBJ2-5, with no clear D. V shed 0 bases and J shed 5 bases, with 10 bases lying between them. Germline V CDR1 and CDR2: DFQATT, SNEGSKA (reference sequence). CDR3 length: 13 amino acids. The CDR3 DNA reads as TGCAGTGCTAGAGATCCGGAATTGGAGACCCAGTACTTC. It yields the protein CSARDPELETQYF.

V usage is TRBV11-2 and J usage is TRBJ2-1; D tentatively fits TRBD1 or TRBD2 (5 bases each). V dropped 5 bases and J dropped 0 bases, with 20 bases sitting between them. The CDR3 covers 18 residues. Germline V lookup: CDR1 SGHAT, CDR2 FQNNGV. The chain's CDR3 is CASSLSSGATSSYNEQFF. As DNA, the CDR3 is TGTGCCAGCAGCCTATCTTCCGGGGCCACCTCCTCCTACAATGAGCAGTTCTTC. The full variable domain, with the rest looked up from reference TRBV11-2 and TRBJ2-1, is EAGVAQSPRYKIIEKRQSVAFWCNPISGHATLYWYQQILGQGPKLLIQFQNNGVVDDSQLPKDRFSAERLKGVDSTLKIQPAKLEDSAVYLCASSLSSGATSSYNEQFFGPGTRLTVL.